The entry that follows covers one T cell receptor beta chain sequence. Germline CDR1 is MNHEY and CDR2 is SMNVEV (reference sequence). V dropped 5 bases and J dropped 5 bases, with 19 bases sitting between them. This CDR3 is 16 amino acids long. These data come from a study of blood T cell repertoires in COVID-19. Data came from immunoSEQ multiplex PCR; TCRdb stores just in-frame clones and leaves some out. The sample has roughly 40,000 clones; over 90% are singletons. The chain combines TRBV27 with TRBJ1-5; weak D call: TRBD1 (6 bases). The sequence was obtained from a human donor in a cohort sampled during active COVID-19. The sample consisted of peripheral blood. This CDR3 reads CASSPSGGGGYQPQHF. The CDR3 bases are TGTGCCAGCAGTCCTTCGGGGGGGGGCGGTTATCAGCCCCAGCATTTT.